This passage covers 19 T cell receptor beta chains from one sample sequenced in a study of CD8+ T cells in alopecia areata. As for treatment: oral pan-JAK inhibitor, 5-10 mg twice daily. Following RNA extraction, reverse transcription yielded cDNA that acted as the sequencing template. This table comes from immunoSEQ multiplex PCR, and its TCRdb copy is limited to in-frame clones, with some not included. The sample lists approximately 130,000 clones; over 60% were seen once. The sequencing used CD4+ T cells sorted from blood, collected at week 4, from a patient treated with tofacitinib. These receptors were taken from a human donor with alopecia areata.

V and J are TRBV2 and TRBJ1-1; 9 positions match TRBD1. The germline CDR1 and CDR2 sequences are SNHLY and FYNNEI. This CDR3 is 12 amino acids long. After removal of 10 bases from V and 4 bases from J, the junction contained 4 bases not matched to a gene. CDR3 sequence reads: CATGTGPTEAFF. DNA of the CDR3: TGTGCCACAGGGACAGGGCCCACTGAAGCTTTCTTT.

V usage is TRBV4-1 and J usage is TRBJ2-5; D gene uncertain. V gave up 0 bases and J gave up 3 bases, with 8 bases separating them. The length of the CDR3 is 14 residues. From germline, CDR1 is MGHRA and CDR2 YSYEKL. CDR3 region: CASSQERSKETQYF. The CDR3 DNA follows: TGCGCCAGCAGCCAAGAGAGGAGCAAAGAGACCCAGTACTTC.

The chain couples TRBV5-4 to TRBJ2-3; D gene unclear. Germline values: CDR1 SGHNT, CDR2 YYREEE (reference sequence). The CDR3 runs to 14 residues. With 0 bases removed from V and 4 bases from J, the gap between germline ends came to 9 bases. CDR3 bases: TGTGCCAGCAGCTTGGGCCTCGCCGCAGATACGCAGTATTTT. Its translation: CASSLGLAADTQYF.

The gene calls are TRBV2 and TRBJ2-5; 10 bases agree with TRBD1. Trimming cost V 3 bases and J 1 base; bases outside gene matches: 8. Looked up from germline, CDR1 is SNHLY and CDR2 is FYNNEI. The CDR3 has 17 amino acids. The chain's CDR3 is CASSEPGQGGIQETQYF. The CDR3, as DNA: TGTGCCAGCAGTGAGCCCGGACAGGGGGGGATCCAAGAGACCCAGTACTTC.

CDR3 region: CASSQDGSGPYQPQHF. The CDR3 nucleotides read TGCGCCAGCAGCCAAGATGGATCAGGACCTTATCAGCCCCAGCATTTT. The chain joins TRBV4-1 to TRBJ1-5; D is ambiguous. Germline assignment: CDR1 MGHRA and CDR2 YSYEKL. With 0 bases removed from V and 5 bases from J, the gap between germline ends came to 14 bases. CDR3 size: 16 residues.

This chain links TRBV29-1 with TRBJ1-2, with D possibly being TRBD1 (5 bases). This CDR3 has 13 amino acids. The germline V gene encodes CDR1 SQVTM and CDR2 ANQGSEA. V lost 0 bases and J 4 bases, leaving 9 bases between the germline ends. CDR3 residues: CSVEDGGRYGYTF. The CDR3 DNA is TGCAGCGTTGAAGATGGGGGTCGCTATGGCTACACCTTC.

V and J are TRBV4-3 and TRBJ2-5; D may be TRBD2 (6 bases). This CDR3 has 15 amino acids. The ends were cut back, 0 bases at V and 4 bases at J, with 12 bases in the middle. CDR1 is LGHNA and CDR2 is YSLEER in the germline V gene. The CDR3 DNA is TGCGCCAGCAGCCAAGAGTTCGGGAGCGGAGAGACCCAGTACTTC. It codes for CASSQEFGSGETQYF.

This chain joins TRBV6-1 and TRBJ2-6; possibly TRBD2 for D (6 bases). V was trimmed by 10 bases and J by 6 bases, leaving 16 bases between them. The CDR3 sequence is 14 residues long. The germline CDR1 and CDR2 sequences are MNHNS and SASEGT. The DNA of the CDR3 is TGTGCCACGAGGGCGGGGCCAGAGGCCAACGTCCTGACTTTC. Amino acid sequence: CATRAGPEANVLTF.

There are a few counts of this clone. The V and J genes are TRBV29-1 and TRBJ2-7, with TRBD2 matching 15 bases. Germline CDR1 reads SQVTM; CDR2 reads ANQGSEA. This CDR3 region has 15 residues. V lost 5 bases, J lost 2 bases, and 4 bases stayed unmatched. Written as DNA, the CDR3 is TGCAGCGTTTCCGGGACTAGCGGGGGGCCCTACGAGCAGTACTTC. Its translation: CSVSGTSGGPYEQYF.

This clone was observed a handful of times. V gene TRBV7-3 combines with J gene TRBJ2-7; 12 positions agree with TRBD1. After removal of 6 bases from V and 9 bases from J, the junction contained 6 bases not matched to a gene. The CDR3 has 13 residues. Germline CDR1 and CDR2: SGHTA and FQGTGA. For the CDR3, the DNA is TGTGCCAGCAGTTCGGGACAGGGGGCTCGGCAGTACTTC. The encoded protein is CASSSGQGARQYF.

J is TRBJ2-1 and V is TRBV29-1; possibly TRBD1 for D (6 bases). Germline CDR1 is SQVTM and CDR2 is ANQGSEA. The CDR3 has 14 residues. The V end was cut by 0 bases, the J end by 7 bases, with 13 bases between. As DNA, the CDR3 is TGCAGCGTTGAAGATCTTGCCAGGGGAAATGAGCAGTTCTTC. It yields the protein CSVEDLARGNEQFF.

This chain connects TRBV5-1 to TRBJ1-4; weak D call: TRBD1 (6 bases). The CDR3 length is 14 residues. The germline V gene has CDR1 SGHRS and CDR2 YFSETQ. The ends were cut back, 2 bases at V and 7 bases at J, with 12 bases in the middle. The chain's CDR3 is CASSLGQRREKLFF. As DNA, the CDR3 is TGCGCCAGCAGCTTAGGACAGAGACGTGAAAAACTGTTTTTT.

J is TRBJ1-1 and V is TRBV9; the match to TRBD1 covers 8 bases. There are 15 residues in the CDR3. The germline V gene encodes CDR1 SGDLS and CDR2 YYNGEE. J gave up 2 bases and V 2 bases, and 5 bases lay outside the gene matches. The CDR3 DNA follows: TGTGCCAGCAGCGTCCAGGGGGCAGCAAACACTGAAGCTTTCTTT. Translated, it gives CASSVQGAANTEAFF.

This clone was detected only a few times. The chain employs TRBV5-1 and TRBJ2-3; 10 nucleotides agree with TRBD2. Germline values: CDR1 SGHRS, CDR2 YFSETQ. The CDR3 is 16 amino acids. The ends lost 4 bases at V and 6 bases at J; junction bases unmatched: 11. CDR3 loop: CASSGEASGGLDTQYF. Here the CDR3 DNA reads TGCGCCAGCAGCGGCGAGGCTAGCGGGGGATTGGATACGCAGTATTTT. The complete variable domain, with remaining parts taken from reference TRBV5-1 and TRBJ2-3, reads KAGVTQTPRYLIKTRGQQVTLSCSPISGHRSVSWYQQTPGQGLQFLFEYFSETQRNKGNFPGRFSGRQFSNSRSEMNVSTLELGDSALYLCASSGEASGGLDTQYFGPGTRLTVL.

The chain couples TRBV28 to TRBJ2-7; D call uncertain. V dropped 5 bases and J dropped 7 bases, with 9 bases sitting between them. The CDR3 contains 11 residues. CDR1 and CDR2 (germline): MDHEN, SYDVKM. CDR3 region: CASSTAGEQYF. The CDR3 DNA reads TGTGCCAGCAGTACGGCCGGGGAGCAGTACTTC.

As regards this clone: A read error may account for a junction end that differs from germline. V and J are TRBV7-3 and TRBJ2-1, with 13 bases fitting TRBD2. Germline-derived CDR1 and CDR2 are SGHTA and FQGTGA. The CDR3 length is 15 residues. CDR3 amino acids: CASSLTSGRGNEQFF. In nucleotides, the CDR3 is TGTGCCAGCAGCCTAACTAGCGGGAGGGGGAATGAGCAGTTCTTC.

This clone has a handful of counts. The CDR3 loop reads CSVARGGSEAFF. Written as DNA, the CDR3 is TGCAGCGTCGCCAGGGGGGGATCTGAAGCTTTCTTT. This sequence joins TRBV29-1 and TRBJ1-1; TRBD1 matches at 7 bases. Germline trimming cut 6 bases from V and 6 bases from J; bases unmatched to any gene: 7. This CDR3 has 12 amino acids. Germline V CDR1 and CDR2: SQVTM, ANQGSEA.

The genes are TRBV30 and TRBJ1-2, with a weak D call TRBD1 (5 bases). V was cut by 4 bases and J by 2 bases, with 20 bases left in between. Germline V gene sequence: CDR1 GTSNPN, CDR2 SVGIG (reference sequence). CDR3 size: 16 residues. The CDR3 DNA is TGTGCCTGGAACCCCTCCGGCAGGGAAGAGAACTATGGCTACACCTTC. Its translation: CAWNPSGREENYGYTF.

This clone was seen a single time. The chain links TRBV6-5 to TRBJ2-7; D gene uncertain. V was shortened by 6 bases and J by 0 bases, with 6 bases between the two germline ends. The CDR3 is made up of 12 amino acids. CDR1 is MNHEY, CDR2 SVGAGI, per germline. The CDR3 nucleotides read TGTGCCAGCAGGGCCTCCTCCTACGAGCAGTACTTC. Amino acid sequence: CASRASSYEQYF.